A single sample is the source of the 19 T cell receptor beta chains below, sequenced in a study of post-analysis software for immune sequencing data. Whole-study results and caveats: Controls had lower frequencies than patients of a few TRBV segments, which included TRBV5-6, TRBV5-1 and TRBV20-1.

Their antigen targets remain unknown. TCR beta cDNA libraries included unique molecular identifiers. MiXCR, applied by TCRdb to the PCR reads, yields one record per CDR3 protein. Here the sample spans about 560,000 distinct CDR3 sequences, 44% being singletons. The sequenced sample was blood. These receptor sequences come from a girl aged 10 to 17 with multiple sclerosis.

V gene TRBV7-2 combines with J gene TRBJ1-1; D call uncertain. Trimming pared 1 base from V and 7 bases from J, leaving 7 bases between. The CDR3 covers 12 residues. The V gene's germline CDR1 is SGHTA and CDR2 FQGNSA. CDR3 sequence reads: CASSLGRGEAFF. As DNA, the CDR3 is TGTGCCAGCAGCTTAGGTCGAGGTGAAGCTTTCTTT.

This rearrangement joins TRBV12-3 or TRBV12-4 to TRBJ1-2; possibly TRBD1 for D (5 bases). The CDR3 is made up of 13 amino acids. V lost 5 bases, J lost 5 bases, and 12 bases lay in between. The chain's CDR3 is CASSGDGAYGYTF. CDR3 nucleotide sequence: TGTGCCAGCAGTGGGGACGGTGCATATGGCTACACCTTC.

This clonotype was picked up a small number of times. The chain uses TRBV27 and TRBJ1-2; 8 bases map to TRBD1. The germline V gene encodes CDR1 MNHEY and CDR2 SMNVEV (reference sequence). CDR3 size: 17 residues. Trimming took 2 bases from V and 0 from J; bases not matched to a gene: 8. CDR3 DNA sequence: TGTGCCAGCAGTTTACGACACCAGGGGGCAGCTAACTATGGCTACACCTTC. Translated, it gives CASSLRHQGAANYGYTF.

This clonotype was recorded a few times. The chain uses TRBV4-1 and TRBJ1-1; the D is unclear. This CDR3 region has 15 residues. The V end lost 0 bases, the J end lost 11 bases, and 19 bases lay between the germline ends. The germline gives CDR1 MGHRA, CDR2 YSYEKL. The CDR3 is CASSQESASPRPAFF. CDR3 DNA: TGCGCCAGCAGCCAAGAGTCAGCGTCACCTCGACCGGCTTTCTTT.

The chain combines TRBV5-1 with TRBJ2-1; D is possibly TRBD1 (6 bases). The CDR3 consists of 14 residues. The germline CDR1 and CDR2 sequences are SGHRS and YFSETQ. Trimming cost V 0 bases and J 5 bases, with 9 bases left between them. The CDR3 bases are TGCGCCAGCAGCTTGGGGGGGACACACAATGAGCAGTTCTTC. Translation gives CASSLGGTHNEQFF.

The V gene is TRBV29-1, the J gene TRBJ1-2; D not resolved. Trimming stripped 0 bases from V and 3 bases from J, with 2 bases between. There are 11 residues in the CDR3. The V gene's germline CDR1 is SQVTM and CDR2 ANQGSEA. In DNA form, the CDR3 reads TGCAGCGTTGAAGATTACTATGGCTACACCTTC. Residues: CSVEDYYGYTF. Full variable domain (outside the CDR3, taken from reference TRBV29-1 and TRBJ1-2): SAVISQKPSRDICQRGTSLTIQCQVDSQVTMMFWYRQQPGQSLTLIATANQGSEATYESGFVIDKFPISRPNLTFSTLTVSNMSPEDSSIYLCSVEDYYGYTFGSGTRLTVV.

The V call is TRBV3-1, the J call TRBJ1-2; 7 nucleotides line up with TRBD1. The CDR3 extends over 16 amino acids. V was clipped by 1 base and J by 4 bases; unmatched bases: 9. Germline V lookup: CDR1 LGHDT, CDR2 YNNKEL (reference sequence). The CDR3 nucleotides read TGTGCCAGCAGCCAAGGGTCCCGACAGGGAATCTATGGCTACACCTTC. It translates to CASSQGSRQGIYGYTF.

This clonotype was seen a few times. The chain recombines TRBV12-3 or TRBV12-4 with TRBJ2-7; D is unclear. CDR3 length: 15 residues. The ends were cut back, 5 bases at V and 0 bases at J, with 14 bases in the middle. Written as DNA, the CDR3 is TGTGCCAGCAGTCGCACACAGTGGGGCTCCTACGAGCAGTACTTC. Translation gives CASSRTQWGSYEQYF.

The rearrangement joins TRBV24-1 to TRBJ2-3, with 11 bases aligning to TRBD2. This CDR3 spans 19 amino acids. CDR1 and CDR2 (germline): KGHDR, SFDVKD. J gave up 0 bases and V 2 bases, and 9 bases lay outside the gene matches. The CDR3 DNA follows: TGTGCCACCAGTGATTCCGGGACTAGCGGTCCCTCTAGCACAGATACGCAGTATTTT. This codes for CATSDSGTSGPSSTDTQYF.

The chain employs TRBV12-3 or TRBV12-4 and TRBJ2-3, with D tentatively TRBD1 or TRBD2 (5 bases each). With 5 bases removed from V and 1 base from J, the gap between germline ends came to 16 bases. This CDR3 is built from 16 residues. The chain's CDR3 is CASSNPREIGTDTQYF. CDR3 nucleotide sequence: TGTGCCAGCAGTAACCCCAGGGAGATAGGCACAGATACGCAGTATTTT.

This clonotype has ten or more counts. V is TRBV7-2 and J is TRBJ2-7; 12 bases line up with TRBD2. Trimming took 1 base from V and 3 from J; bases not matched to a gene: 7. This CDR3 is built from 17 residues. The germline CDR1 and CDR2 sequences are SGHTA and FQGNSA. The DNA of the CDR3 is TGTGCCAGCAGCTTAGAAGCTAGCGGGGGGGCCTACTACGAGCAGTACTTC. It specifies CASSLEASGGAYYEQYF. Complete variable domain (other parts from reference TRBV7-2 and TRBJ2-7): GAGVSQSPSNKVTEKGKDVELRCDPISGHTALYWYRQSLGQGLEFLIYFQGNSAPDKSGLPSDRFSAERTGGSVSTLTIQRTQQEDSAVYLCASSLEASGGAYYEQYFGPGTRLTVT.

V usage is TRBV20-1 and J usage is TRBJ2-7; 13 nucleotides match TRBD2. The CDR3 has 15 amino acids. The junction had 4 bases not matched to a gene; V was cut back by 3 bases and J by 2 bases. Germline CDR1 reads DFQATT; CDR2 reads SNEGSKA (reference sequence). CDR3 loop: CSASTLAGGTYEQYF. CDR3 DNA sequence: TGCAGTGCTAGTACACTAGCGGGAGGGACCTACGAGCAGTACTTC.

The chain recombines TRBV21-1 with TRBJ2-7; TRBD2, the table's D call, was not compared with the DNA. TRBV21-1 is flagged as a pseudogene. CDR3 length equals 16 residues. The CDR3 DNA follows: TGTGCCAGCAGCGATGGGACTAGCGGTCCTTCCTACGAGCAGTACTTC. As protein: CASSDGTSGPSYEQYF.

The chain has TRBV3-1 and TRBJ2-1; 7 bases line up with TRBD2. The germline CDR1 and CDR2 sequences are LGHDT and YNNKEL (reference sequence). This CDR3 is 15 amino acids long. V was pared by 5 bases and J by 7 bases, with 11 bases of the junction left unmatched. CDR3 coding DNA: TGTGCCAGCAGCTCCCCGGGGCGCGGGAGAAATGAGCAGTTCTTC. Amino acid sequence: CASSSPGRGRNEQFF.

The chain employs TRBV5-1 and TRBJ1-2, with 9 bases aligning to TRBD1. The CDR3 is 15 amino acids. The V segment lost 3 bases and the J segment 4 bases; nucleotides outside the gene matches: 7. Germline loops: CDR1 SGHRS, CDR2 YFSETQ. CDR3 in amino acids: CASSSGTGTLYGYTF. CDR3 bases: TGCGCCAGCAGCTCGGGGACAGGGACTCTCTATGGCTACACCTTC.

This clonotype was observed a handful of times. This chain's CDR3 is CASSQGRSGGAAKNIQYF. For the CDR3, the DNA is TGCGCCAGCAGCCAAGGACGGAGCGGGGGGGCGGCCAAAAACATTCAGTACTTC. This chain connects TRBV4-1 to TRBJ2-4; 10 nucleotides match TRBD2. Germline-derived CDR1 and CDR2 are MGHRA and YSYEKL. This CDR3 is 18 amino acids long. The junction had 7 bases not matched to a gene; V was cut back by 1 base and J by 1 base.

The genes are TRBV5-6 and TRBJ2-7; 11 bases fit TRBD2. The J call is uncertain, as TRBJ2-5 better fits the DNA end. The CDR3 has 16 amino acids. The V gene's germline CDR1 is SGHDT and CDR2 YYEEEE. The CDR3 spells CASSSRLAGPQETQYF. The CDR3 bases are TGTGCCAGCAGCTCTCGACTAGCGGGGCCCCAAGAGACCCAGTACTTC.

The gene calls are TRBV24-1 and TRBJ2-6; maybe TRBD1 (5 bases). Germline lookup yields CDR1 KGHDR and CDR2 SFDVKD. The length of the CDR3 is 16 residues. Trimming cost V 3 bases and J 3 bases, with 11 bases left between them. CDR3 nucleotides: TGTGCCACCAGTGATGCCAGGGTTGTTGGGGCCAACGTCCTGACTTTC. It specifies CATSDARVVGANVLTF.

V gene TRBV7-6 combines with J gene TRBJ1-2; perhaps TRBD1 as D (5 bases). The ends were cut back, 6 bases at V and 3 bases at J, with 20 bases in the middle. Germline V gives CDR1 SGHVS, CDR2 FNYEAQ. CDR3 size: 16 residues. The CDR3 reads CASSSGTHPGDYGYTF. In DNA form, the CDR3 reads TGTGCCAGCAGTTCCGGGACGCACCCCGGGGACTATGGCTACACCTTC.